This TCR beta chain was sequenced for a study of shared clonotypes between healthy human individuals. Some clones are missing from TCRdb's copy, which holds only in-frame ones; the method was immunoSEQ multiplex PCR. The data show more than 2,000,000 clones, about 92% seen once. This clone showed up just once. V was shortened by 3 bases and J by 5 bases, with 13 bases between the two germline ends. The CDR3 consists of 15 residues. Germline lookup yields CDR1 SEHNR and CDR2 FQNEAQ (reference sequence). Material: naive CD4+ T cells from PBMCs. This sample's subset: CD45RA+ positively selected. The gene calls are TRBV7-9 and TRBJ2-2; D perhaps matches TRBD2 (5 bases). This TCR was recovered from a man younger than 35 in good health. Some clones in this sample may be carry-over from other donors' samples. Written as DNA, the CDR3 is TGTGCCAGCAGCTTCCAGGCTGGCGGGACCGGGGAGCTGTTTTTT. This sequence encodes CASSFQAGGTGELFF. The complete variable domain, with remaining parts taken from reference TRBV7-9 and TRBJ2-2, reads DTGVSQNPRHKITKRGQNVTFRCDPISEHNRLYWYRQTLGQGPEFLTYFQNEAQLEKSRLLSDRFSAERPKGSFSTLEIQRTEQGDSAMYLCASSFQAGGTGELFFGEGSRLTVL.